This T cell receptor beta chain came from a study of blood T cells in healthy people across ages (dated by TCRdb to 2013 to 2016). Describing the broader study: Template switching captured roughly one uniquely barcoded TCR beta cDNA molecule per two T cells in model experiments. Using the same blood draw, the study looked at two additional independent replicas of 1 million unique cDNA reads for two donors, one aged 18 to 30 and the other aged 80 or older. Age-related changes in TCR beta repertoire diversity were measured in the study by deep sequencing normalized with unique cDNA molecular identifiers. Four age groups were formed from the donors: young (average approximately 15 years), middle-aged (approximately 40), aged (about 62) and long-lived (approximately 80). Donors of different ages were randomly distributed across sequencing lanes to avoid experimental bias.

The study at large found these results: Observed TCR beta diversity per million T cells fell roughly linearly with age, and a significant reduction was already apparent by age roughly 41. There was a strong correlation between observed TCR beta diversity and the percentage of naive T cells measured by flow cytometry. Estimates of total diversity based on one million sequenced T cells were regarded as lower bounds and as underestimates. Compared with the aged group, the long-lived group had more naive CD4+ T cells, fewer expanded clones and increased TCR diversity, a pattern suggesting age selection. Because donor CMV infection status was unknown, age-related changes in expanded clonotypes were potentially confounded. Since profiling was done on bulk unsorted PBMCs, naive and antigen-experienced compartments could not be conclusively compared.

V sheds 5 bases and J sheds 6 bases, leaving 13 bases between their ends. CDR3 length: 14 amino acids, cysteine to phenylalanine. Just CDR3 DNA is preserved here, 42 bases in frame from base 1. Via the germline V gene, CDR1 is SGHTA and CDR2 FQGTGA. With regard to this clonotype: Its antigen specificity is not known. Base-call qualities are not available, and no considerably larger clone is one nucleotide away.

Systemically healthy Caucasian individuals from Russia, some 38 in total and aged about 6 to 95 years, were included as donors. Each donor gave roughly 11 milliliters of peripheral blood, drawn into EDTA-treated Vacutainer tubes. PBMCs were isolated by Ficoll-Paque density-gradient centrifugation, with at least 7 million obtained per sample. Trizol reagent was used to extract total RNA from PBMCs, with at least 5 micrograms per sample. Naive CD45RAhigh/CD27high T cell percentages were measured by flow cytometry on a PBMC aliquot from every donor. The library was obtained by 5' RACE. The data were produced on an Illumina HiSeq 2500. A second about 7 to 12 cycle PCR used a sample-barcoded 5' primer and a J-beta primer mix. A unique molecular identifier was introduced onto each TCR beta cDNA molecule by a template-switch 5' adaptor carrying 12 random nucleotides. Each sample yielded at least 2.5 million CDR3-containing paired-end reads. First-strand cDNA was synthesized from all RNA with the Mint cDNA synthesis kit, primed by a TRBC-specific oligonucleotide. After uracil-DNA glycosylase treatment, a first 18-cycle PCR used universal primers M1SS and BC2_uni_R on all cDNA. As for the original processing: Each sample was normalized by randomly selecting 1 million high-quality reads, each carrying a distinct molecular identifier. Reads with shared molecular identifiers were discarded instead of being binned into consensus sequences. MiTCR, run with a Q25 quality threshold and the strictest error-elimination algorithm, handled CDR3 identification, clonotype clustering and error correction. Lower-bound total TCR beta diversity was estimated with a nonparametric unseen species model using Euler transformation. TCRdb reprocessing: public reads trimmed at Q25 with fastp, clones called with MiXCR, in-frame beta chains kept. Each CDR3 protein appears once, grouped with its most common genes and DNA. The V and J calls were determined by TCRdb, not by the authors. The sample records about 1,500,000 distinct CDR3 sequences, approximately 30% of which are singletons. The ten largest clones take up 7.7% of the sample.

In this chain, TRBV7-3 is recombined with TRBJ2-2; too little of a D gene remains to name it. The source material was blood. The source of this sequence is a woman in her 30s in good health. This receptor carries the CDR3 CASSPNSWSGELFF. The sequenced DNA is TGTGCCAGCAGCCCAAATTCCTGGTCCGGGGAGCTGTTTTTT. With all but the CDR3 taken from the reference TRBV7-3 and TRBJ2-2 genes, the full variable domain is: GAGVSQTPSNKVTEKGKYVELRCDPISGHTALYWYRQSLGQGPEFLIYFQGTGAADDSGLPNDRFFAVRPEGSVSTLKIQRTERGDSAVYLCASSPNSWSGELFFGEGSRLTVL.